A selection of T cell receptor beta chains follows, all from one sample in a study of blood T cell dynamics during melanoma immunotherapy. The protocol was immunoSEQ multiplex PCR, while the TCRdb copy is restricted to in-frame clones and leaves out a portion. The data hold about 11,000 clones, with around nine tenths observed a single time. Material: blood, obtained from a patient treated with checkpoint blockade. The origin of the receptors is a human donor with melanoma. The CDR3 runs from the conserved cysteine through the conserved F or W. The order of the fields is V gene, J gene, clone size, D gene, CDR3 DNA, CDR3 protein. The D gene is left open where the match is weak. The size of a clone is reported for some rows only, either as once, few or many, or as a class for expanded clones.

v_call: TRBV19
j_call: TRBJ2-5
clone_size: -
d_call: TRBD2
cdr3_nt: TGTGCCAGTAGTAATATAGCGGGGGTTGAGACCCAGTACTTC
cdr3_aa: CASSNIAGVETQYF

v_call: TRBV2
j_call: TRBJ2-7
clone_size: -
d_call: TRBD1
cdr3_nt: TGTGCCAGCAGGGACACGGGCAGGGGGCCCGAGCAGTACTTC
cdr3_aa: CASRDTGRGPEQYF

v_call: TRBV6-4
j_call: TRBJ1-2
clone_size: -
d_call: -
cdr3_nt: TGTGCCAGCTCCTCAGGATCTTCTAACTATGGCTACACCTTC
cdr3_aa: CASSSGSSNYGYTF

v_call: TRBV5-1
j_call: TRBJ2-7
clone_size: -
d_call: -
cdr3_nt: TGCGCCAGCAGCCCTACATCCTACGAGCAGTACTTC
cdr3_aa: CASSPTSYEQYF

v_call: TRBV18
j_call: TRBJ1-4
clone_size: -
d_call: TRBD1
cdr3_nt: TGTGCCAGCTCACTTGGGACAGTCGAAAAACTGTTTTTT
cdr3_aa: CASSLGTVEKLFF

v_call: TRBV6-5
j_call: TRBJ2-7
clone_size: -
d_call: -
cdr3_nt: TGTGCCAGCAGTCGGGGGGCCCTCTCCTACGAGCAGTACTTC
cdr3_aa: CASSRGALSYEQYF

v_call: TRBV5-1
j_call: TRBJ2-3
clone_size: once
d_call: TRBD2
cdr3_nt: TGCGCCAGCAGTACTAGCGGGGGGGCCCTAGCAGATACGCAGTATTTT
cdr3_aa: CASSTSGGALADTQYF

v_call: TRBV7-9
j_call: TRBJ1-2
clone_size: -
d_call: TRBD1
cdr3_nt: TGTGCCAGCAGCTTGGACAGGGTCTATGGCTACACCTTC
cdr3_aa: CASSLDRVYGYTF

v_call: TRBV6-1
j_call: TRBJ2-7
clone_size: -
d_call: TRBD1
cdr3_nt: TGTGCCAGCAACCGGGGACAGCAATCCTACGAGCAGTACTTC
cdr3_aa: CASNRGQQSYEQYF

v_call: TRBV18
j_call: TRBJ1-2
clone_size: -
d_call: -
cdr3_nt: TGTGCCAGCTCACCAGGGGGGGCGCTTGGCTACACCTTC
cdr3_aa: CASSPGGALGYTF

v_call: TRBV14
j_call: TRBJ1-2
clone_size: -
d_call: TRBD1
cdr3_nt: TGTGCCAGCAGCCAGAAGACAGGGGGCTATGGCTACACCTTC
cdr3_aa: CASSQKTGGYGYTF

v_call: TRBV5-1
j_call: TRBJ1-4
clone_size: -
d_call: -
cdr3_nt: TGCGCCAGCAGCGCGCGGGCAGGGTCGGGTGAAAAACTGTTTTTT
cdr3_aa: CASSARAGSGEKLFF

v_call: TRBV6-5
j_call: TRBJ2-5
clone_size: -
d_call: TRBD2
cdr3_nt: TGTGCCAGCAGTTCTCAGACTAGCGGGGGGAGAGAGACCCAGTACTTC
cdr3_aa: CASSSQTSGGRETQYF

v_call: TRBV7-2
j_call: TRBJ1-2
clone_size: -
d_call: TRBD1
cdr3_nt: TGTGCCAGCAACGCCGGGACAGGGTTGAGCTACACCTTC
cdr3_aa: CASNAGTGLSYTF

v_call: TRBV4-2
j_call: TRBJ2-3
clone_size: -
d_call: TRBD2
cdr3_nt: TGTGCCAGCAGCCAAGGGGCGGGGGGGCTTTCTGATACGCAGTATTTT
cdr3_aa: CASSQGAGGLSDTQYF

v_call: TRBV5-6
j_call: TRBJ2-7
clone_size: -
d_call: -
cdr3_nt: TGTGCCAGCAGCTTTGGTGTTTCCTACGAGCAGTACTTC
cdr3_aa: CASSFGVSYEQYF

v_call: TRBV25-1
j_call: TRBJ1-2
clone_size: -
d_call: -
cdr3_nt: TGTGCCAGCAGTGAACAGGGGTCGAACTATGGCTACACCTTC
cdr3_aa: CASSEQGSNYGYTF

v_call: TRBV19
j_call: TRBJ1-4
clone_size: few
d_call: -
cdr3_nt: TGTGCCAGTAGTAGGGGAGAGGGCGGTAATGAAAAACTGTTTTTT
cdr3_aa: CASSRGEGGNEKLFF

v_call: TRBV25-1
j_call: TRBJ2-7
clone_size: -
d_call: -
cdr3_nt: TGTGCCAGCAGTCCCCGTGATGGGCCCTACGAGCAGTACTTC
cdr3_aa: CASSPRDGPYEQYF

v_call: TRBV5-1
j_call: TRBJ2-3
clone_size: few
d_call: -
cdr3_nt: TGCGCCAGCAGCTTGGGGGGGCAGTCAGATACGCAGTATTTT
cdr3_aa: CASSLGGQSDTQYF

v_call: TRBV28
j_call: TRBJ2-7
clone_size: -
d_call: -
cdr3_nt: TGTGCCAACGGTGACTCCTACGAGCAGTACTTC
cdr3_aa: CANGDSYEQYF

v_call: TRBV2
j_call: TRBJ1-1
clone_size: -
d_call: -
cdr3_nt: TGTGCCAGCATATCAACTAACCCGAACACTGAAGCTTTCTTT
cdr3_aa: CASISTNPNTEAFF

v_call: TRBV18
j_call: TRBJ1-2
clone_size: once
d_call: -
cdr3_nt: TGTGCCAGCTCCTCGACGTGGGGACCTAACTATGGCTACACCTTC
cdr3_aa: CASSSTWGPNYGYTF

v_call: TRBV7-8
j_call: TRBJ1-2
clone_size: few
d_call: -
cdr3_nt: TGTGCCAGCAGCCCAGTGGCCGAGGGTTTTGGCTACACCTTC
cdr3_aa: CASSPVAEGFGYTF

v_call: TRBV4-1
j_call: TRBJ2-1
clone_size: few
d_call: -
cdr3_nt: TGCGCCAGCAGCCAAGCGACGGGCTCCTACAATGAGCAGTTCTTC
cdr3_aa: CASSQATGSYNEQFF

v_call: TRBV7-2
j_call: TRBJ2-5
clone_size: -
d_call: TRBD2
cdr3_nt: TGTGCCAGCAGCCCTCGGACTAGCGTTTTGGAGACCCAGTACTTC
cdr3_aa: CASSPRTSVLETQYF

v_call: TRBV5-1
j_call: TRBJ2-7
clone_size: -
d_call: -
cdr3_nt: TGCGCCAGCAGCGGCCAGCAGGGGTTCACCTACGAGCAGTACTTC
cdr3_aa: CASSGQQGFTYEQYF

v_call: TRBV7-2
j_call: TRBJ2-5
clone_size: once
d_call: TRBD2
cdr3_nt: TGTGCCAGCAGCTTGGAAGCGGGGGGGCAGGGGACCCAGTACTTC
cdr3_aa: CASSLEAGGQGTQYF

v_call: TRBV7-2
j_call: TRBJ2-3
clone_size: -
d_call: TRBD2
cdr3_nt: TGTGCCAGCAGCCTAGGGAGGGCCCTCCGCAGTACGCAGTATTTT
cdr3_aa: CASSLGRALRSTQYF

v_call: TRBV7-8
j_call: TRBJ1-5
clone_size: -
d_call: -
cdr3_nt: TGTGCCAGCAGCTTAGACGTGACCTGGAGGAATCAGCCCCAGCATTTT
cdr3_aa: CASSLDVTWRNQPQHF

v_call: TRBV2
j_call: TRBJ1-2
clone_size: -
d_call: -
cdr3_nt: TGTGCCAGCAGTGAATCGTCCTATGGCTACACCTTC
cdr3_aa: CASSESSYGYTF

v_call: TRBV6-5
j_call: TRBJ1-2
clone_size: -
d_call: TRBD1
cdr3_nt: TGTGCCAGCAGTTACTCGACCCAGGGGGACTATGGCTACACCTTC
cdr3_aa: CASSYSTQGDYGYTF

v_call: TRBV5-5
j_call: TRBJ2-5
clone_size: -
d_call: TRBD1
cdr3_nt: TGTGCCAGCAGCTTTGCCCCCCTCGGGACAGGGGGGGAGACCCAGTACTTC
cdr3_aa: CASSFAPLGTGGETQYF

v_call: TRBV6-4
j_call: TRBJ2-2
clone_size: -
d_call: -
cdr3_nt: TGTGCCAGCTCAACGGAGGGGTCAACCGGGGAGCTGTTTTTT
cdr3_aa: CASSTEGSTGELFF

v_call: TRBV11-2
j_call: TRBJ1-2
clone_size: -
d_call: -
cdr3_nt: TGTGCCAGCAGCTCCATGATGGGCTACACCTTC
cdr3_aa: CASSSMMGYTF

v_call: TRBV29-1
j_call: TRBJ2-7
clone_size: -
d_call: -
cdr3_nt: TGCAGCGTTGACGTAGGCTACGAGCAGTACTTC
cdr3_aa: CSVDVGYEQYF

v_call: TRBV4-1
j_call: TRBJ1-3
clone_size: -
d_call: -
cdr3_nt: TGCGCCAGCAGCCAAGATCCAAGACCTGGAAACACCATATATTTT
cdr3_aa: CASSQDPRPGNTIYF

v_call: TRBV29-1
j_call: TRBJ2-7
clone_size: -
d_call: -
cdr3_nt: TGCAGCGCTGGCGGGGGCGGCTACGAGCAGTACTTC
cdr3_aa: CSAGGGGYEQYF

v_call: TRBV9
j_call: TRBJ2-7
clone_size: once
d_call: -
cdr3_nt: TGTGCCAGCAACTTGGGGACTTCTGGGGGGGAGCAGTACTTC
cdr3_aa: CASNLGTSGGEQYF

v_call: TRBV7-2
j_call: TRBJ2-7
clone_size: once
d_call: -
cdr3_nt: TGTGCCAGCAGCTTATCCTACGAGCAGTACTTC
cdr3_aa: CASSLSYEQYF

v_call: TRBV7-8
j_call: TRBJ1-2
clone_size: -
d_call: -
cdr3_nt: TGTGCCAGCAGCCGAACGAGTTGGGCCTATGGCTACACCTTC
cdr3_aa: CASSRTSWAYGYTF

v_call: TRBV28
j_call: TRBJ1-1
clone_size: -
d_call: -
cdr3_nt: TGTGCCAGCAGTTTATTGGGGGCTTGGGCTTTCTTT
cdr3_aa: CASSLLGAWAFF

v_call: TRBV27
j_call: TRBJ1-5
clone_size: -
d_call: TRBD1
cdr3_nt: TGTGCCAGCAGTTCCAGGGGGCTTGGCAATCAGCCCCAGCATTTT
cdr3_aa: CASSSRGLGNQPQHF

v_call: TRBV5-8
j_call: TRBJ1-6
clone_size: -
d_call: -
cdr3_nt: TGTGCCAGCAGCCCCTATAATTCACCCCTCCACTTT
cdr3_aa: CASSPYNSPLHF

v_call: TRBV30
j_call: TRBJ1-1
clone_size: -
d_call: -
cdr3_nt: TGTGCCTGGACCGACAGACCGAACACTGAAGCTTTCTTT
cdr3_aa: CAWTDRPNTEAFF

v_call: TRBV15
j_call: TRBJ1-3
clone_size: -
d_call: TRBD1
cdr3_nt: TGTGCCACCAGCAGTTGGGGACAGGGTTCTGGAAACACCATATATTTT
cdr3_aa: CATSSWGQGSGNTIYF

v_call: TRBV7-2
j_call: TRBJ2-1
clone_size: -
d_call: TRBD1
cdr3_nt: TGTGCCAGCAGCTTAGTGGGGACAGGGAGGTCCGGTGAGCAGTTCTTC
cdr3_aa: CASSLVGTGRSGEQFF

v_call: TRBV5-1
j_call: TRBJ1-3
clone_size: -
d_call: -
cdr3_nt: TGCGCCAGCAGCGAGGGTCTCAACACCATATATTTT
cdr3_aa: CASSEGLNTIYF

v_call: TRBV7-9
j_call: TRBJ2-3
clone_size: -
d_call: -
cdr3_nt: TGTGCCAGCAGCCCCTATTCTAGCAACACAGATACGCAGTATTTT
cdr3_aa: CASSPYSSNTDTQYF

v_call: TRBV18
j_call: TRBJ2-7
clone_size: -
d_call: TRBD1
cdr3_nt: TGTGCCAGCTCACCGCTACCACCCGGGACAGGGGATAGATACGAGCAGTACTTC
cdr3_aa: CASSPLPPGTGDRYEQYF

v_call: TRBV6-1
j_call: TRBJ1-5
clone_size: -
d_call: -
cdr3_nt: TGTGCCAGCAGTGCCCTGGACAGCAATCAGCCCCAGCATTTT
cdr3_aa: CASSALDSNQPQHF

v_call: TRBV30
j_call: TRBJ1-5
clone_size: -
d_call: TRBD1
cdr3_nt: TGTGCCTGGGGACAGGGGACTAGCAATCAGCCCCAGCATTTT
cdr3_aa: CAWGQGTSNQPQHF

v_call: TRBV4-3
j_call: TRBJ1-2
clone_size: -
d_call: -
cdr3_nt: TGCGCCAGCAGCCAAGAGTTGCAGGGCCCCTATGGCTACACCTTC
cdr3_aa: CASSQELQGPYGYTF

v_call: TRBV5-1
j_call: TRBJ2-4
clone_size: -
d_call: TRBD1
cdr3_nt: TGCGCCAGCAGCTTGAGACAGGGGACGAACATTCAGTACTTC
cdr3_aa: CASSLRQGTNIQYF

v_call: TRBV4-1
j_call: TRBJ1-4
clone_size: -
d_call: -
cdr3_nt: TGCGCCAGCAGCCCAGCTGACCAGGGGAGAAAACTGTTTTTT
cdr3_aa: CASSPADQGRKLFF

v_call: TRBV11-2
j_call: TRBJ2-3
clone_size: -
d_call: -
cdr3_nt: TGTGCCAGCAGCTTAGTGGAGCCCGACACAGATACGCAGTATTTT
cdr3_aa: CASSLVEPDTDTQYF

v_call: TRBV7-6
j_call: TRBJ2-7
clone_size: -
d_call: TRBD2
cdr3_nt: TGTGCCAGCAGCTTAATCAGGGAGGGGTACGAGCAGTACTTC
cdr3_aa: CASSLIREGYEQYF

v_call: TRBV11-2
j_call: TRBJ2-4
clone_size: -
d_call: -
cdr3_nt: TGTGCCAGCAGCTTACAGGGTAATCTAAAAAACATTCAGTACTTC
cdr3_aa: CASSLQGNLKNIQYF